Each of the 19 T cell receptor beta chains below was sequenced from the same sample in a study of shared clonotypes between healthy human individuals. Clones were read by immunoSEQ multiplex PCR, and TCRdb kept only the in-frame ones, dropping some. This table holds 1.5 million to 2.5 million clones, about 95% found once. CD45RO-negative, CCR7-positively selected cells formed the naive CD8 fraction, excluding terminally differentiated effector memory CD45RA+ cells. Sequencing input: naive CD8+ T cells sorted from blood. The receptors were sampled from a man between 18 and 29 years old in good health.

The chain uses TRBV4-1 and TRBJ1-5; possibly TRBD1 for D (6 bases). Germline lookup yields CDR1 MGHRA and CDR2 YSYEKL. CDR3 size: 18 residues. Trimming cost V 0 bases and J 0 bases, with 15 bases left between them. For the CDR3, the DNA is TGCGCCAGCAGCCAAGATAAGGGGGGTTACTATAGCAATCAGCCCCAGCATTTT. Amino acid sequence: CASSQDKGGYYSNQPQHF.

The V and J genes are TRBV5-1 and TRBJ2-3; 10 bases line up with TRBD2. The V gene end was trimmed by 3 bases and the J gene end by 2 bases; junction bases not matched to a gene: 9. The germline V gene encodes CDR1 SGHRS and CDR2 YFSETQ. The CDR3 covers 17 residues. The CDR3 DNA follows: TGCGCCAGCAGCTCCTTCGGACTAGCGGATTACACAGATACGCAGTATTTT. Protein product: CASSSFGLADYTDTQYF.

The chain uses TRBV7-2 and TRBJ1-1; D not resolved. V was pared by 3 bases and J by 5 bases, with 10 bases between. The CDR3 covers 13 residues. Per germline, CDR1 SGHTA and CDR2 FQGNSA. CDR3 protein: CASSFSVGTEAFF. CDR3 sequence (DNA): TGTGCCAGCAGCTTTTCAGTGGGGACTGAAGCTTTCTTT.

This clone was detected only once. The chain links TRBV7-8 to TRBJ2-7; 10 bases are shared with TRBD1. The germline V gene has CDR1 SGHVS and CDR2 FQNEAQ. The CDR3 runs 14 residues. After removal of 5 bases from V and 4 bases from J, the junction contained 5 bases not matched to a gene. The CDR3: CASSIGQGVYEQYF. The CDR3 nucleotides read TGTGCCAGCAGCATAGGACAGGGGGTATACGAGCAGTACTTC.

Concerning this clone itself: The sample holds other DNA sequences that translate to the same CDR3. This CDR3 is CASSSDSYEQYF. CDR3 nucleotides: TGTGCCAGCAGTTCGGATTCCTACGAGCAGTACTTC. The J gene is TRBJ2-7, the V gene TRBV2; D is uncertain. Trimming took off 5 bases at V and 1 base at J, with 6 bases between the two ends. Germline V gene lookup returns CDR1 SNHLY and CDR2 FYNNEI. This CDR3 comprises 12 residues.

This chain joins TRBV19 and TRBJ2-1; 8 bases map to TRBD1. This CDR3 region has 15 residues. From germline, CDR1 is LNHDA and CDR2 SQIVND (reference sequence). With V trimmed by 7 bases and J by 0 bases, 5 bases remained unmatched. DNA of the CDR3: TGTGCCAGTACCCGGACAGGGAGCTCCTACAATGAGCAGTTCTTC. It is translated as CASTRTGSSYNEQFF.

This sequence joins TRBV4-1 and TRBJ1-2, with 7 bases that match TRBD1. Germline V gene lookup returns CDR1 MGHRA and CDR2 YSYEKL. The CDR3 spans 14 residues. The J segment lost 6 bases and the V segment lost 1 base, leaving 5 bases of the junction unmatched. CDR3 region: CASSQVGTGDGYTF. The CDR3 DNA sequence: TGCGCCAGCAGCCAAGTTGGAACAGGGGATGGCTACACCTTC.

J is TRBJ2-5 and V is TRBV5-8, with 9 positions matching TRBD1. The germline V gene has CDR1 SGHTS and CDR2 YDEGEE. The CDR3 is made up of 16 amino acids. The V and J ends lost 1 base and 5 bases, in that order; junction bases with no gene match: 9. The CDR3 loop reads CASSLYGTGGLETQYF. CDR3 in DNA: TGTGCCAGCAGCTTGTACGGAACAGGGGGCTTGGAGACCCAGTACTTC. Full variable domain (outside the CDR3, taken from reference TRBV5-8 and TRBJ2-5): EAGVTQSPTHLIKTRGQQATLRCSPISGHTSVYWYQQALGLGLQFLLWYDEGEERNRGNFPPRFSGRQFPNYSSELNVNALELEDSALYLCASSLYGTGGLETQYFGPGTRLLVL.

This clone was found once. J is TRBJ2-4 and V is TRBV2; no reliable D call. Germline V CDR1 and CDR2: SNHLY, FYNNEI. V was cut by 3 bases and J by 6 bases, with 6 bases left in between. The CDR3 runs 12 residues. The CDR3 nucleotides are TGTGCCAGCAGTGATCGGAGAAACATTCAGTACTTC. It codes for CASSDRRNIQYF. The whole variable domain, remainder taken from reference TRBV2 and TRBJ2-4, is EPEVTQTPSHQVTQMGQEVILRCVPISNHLYFYWYRQILGQKVEFLVSFYNNEISEKSEIFDDQFSVERPDGSNFTLKIRSTKLEDSAMYFCASSDRRNIQYFGAGTRLSVL.

The CDR3: CATIHPGLVPYEQYF. The CDR3 DNA reads as TGTGCCACCATACATCCGGGACTGGTCCCCTACGAGCAGTACTTC. This chain joins TRBV6-4 and TRBJ2-7; TRBD2 might be the D (6 bases). CDR1 and CDR2 (germline): MRHNA, SNTAGT. CDR3 size: 15 residues. The V gene lost 10 bases and the J gene lost 2 bases, with 21 bases spanning the gap.

The genes are TRBV10-2 and TRBJ1-1; D possibly corresponds to TRBD1 (5 bases). The CDR3 runs 12 residues. Trimming took 7 bases from V and 6 from J, leaving 12 bases between them. CDR1 WSHSY and CDR2 SAAADI come from the germline V gene. This CDR3 reads CASTGTGAEAFF. The CDR3 nucleotides read TGCGCCAGCACCGGGACCGGAGCTGAAGCTTTCTTT.

V and J are TRBV10-2 and TRBJ2-7; D gene ambiguous. The CDR3 is 11 amino acids. Looked up from germline, CDR1 is WSHSY and CDR2 is SAAADI. V lost 4 bases and J lost 4, with 5 bases in between. CDR3 coding DNA: TGCGCCAGCAGTGTTCTGTACGAGCAGTACTTC. Translating gives CASSVLYEQYF.

V usage is TRBV14 and J usage is TRBJ2-1; 8 bases line up with TRBD1. Germline CDR1 reads SGHDN; CDR2 reads FVKESK. With V trimmed by 6 bases and J by 2 bases, 6 bases remained unmatched. The CDR3 length is 15 residues. CDR3 sequence (DNA): TGTGCCAGCAGTCGTGGACAGGGTCCCTACAATGAGCAGTTCTTC. Its protein product is CASSRGQGPYNEQFF.

This clone has a single count. The J gene is TRBJ2-2, the V gene TRBV6-5; D call uncertain. Germline CDR1 MNHEY, CDR2 SVGAGI. The CDR3 runs to 13 residues. The V gene lost 2 bases and the J gene lost 8 bases, with 9 bases spanning the gap. CDR3 DNA sequence: TGTGCCAGCAGTTACCGATCCGGAGGGGAGCTGTTTTTT. Its translation is CASSYRSGGELFF.

The chain recombines TRBV5-4 with TRBJ2-3; no firm D call. Germline-derived CDR1 and CDR2 are SGHNT and YYREEE (reference sequence). Trimming cost V 1 base and J 2 bases, with 8 bases left between them. The CDR3 sequence is 14 residues long. The CDR3 bases are TGTGCCAGCAGCTTGATACAGTCCACAGATACGCAGTATTTT. It is translated as CASSLIQSTDTQYF.

The chain uses TRBV29-1 and TRBJ2-3; TRBD2 matches at 8 bases. After removal of 3 bases from V and 2 bases from J, the junction contained 7 bases not matched to a gene. This CDR3 has 15 residues. CDR1 is SQVTM and CDR2 is ANQGSEA in the germline V gene. CDR3 loop: CSVDSGTSVTDTQYF. CDR3 sequence (DNA): TGCAGCGTTGACTCCGGGACTAGTGTCACAGATACGCAGTATTTT.

The chain joins TRBV19 to TRBJ1-1; a possible D gene is TRBD1 (5 bases). CDR1 is LNHDA, CDR2 SQIVND, per germline (reference sequence). CDR3 size: 12 residues. V shed 7 bases and J shed 3 bases, with 9 bases lying between them. The DNA of the CDR3 is TGTGCCAGTATCCGGGGGTACACTGAAGCTTTCTTT. Protein: CASIRGYTEAFF.

Note on this clone: The sample has other DNA sequences that encode this CDR3 too. The V call is TRBV25-1, the J call TRBJ2-7; 11 nucleotides line up with TRBD1. The germline V gene has CDR1 MGHDK and CDR2 SYGVNS. This CDR3 is built from 14 residues. The trim removed 6 bases at V and 3 bases at J, leaving 4 bases unmatched. CDR3 nucleotide sequence: TGTGCCAGCAGCGCCGGGACAGGGGGCTACGAGCAGTACTTC. Protein sequence: CASSAGTGGYEQYF.

The J gene is TRBJ1-2, the V gene TRBV11-2; D is unclear. Germline assignment: CDR1 SGHAT and CDR2 FQNNGV. Trimming stripped 0 bases from V and 1 base from J, with 12 bases between. The length of the CDR3 is 16 residues. The CDR3 loop is CASSLEGLALNYGYTF. The CDR3 DNA sequence: TGTGCCAGCAGCTTAGAGGGTCTGGCCCTTAACTATGGCTACACCTTC.